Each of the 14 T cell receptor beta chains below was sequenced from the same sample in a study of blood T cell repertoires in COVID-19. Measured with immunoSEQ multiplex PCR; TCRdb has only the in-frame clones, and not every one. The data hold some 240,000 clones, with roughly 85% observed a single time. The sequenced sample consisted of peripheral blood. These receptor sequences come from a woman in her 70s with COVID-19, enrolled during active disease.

CDR3 region: CASSPTGVTDTQYF. CDR3 nucleotides: TGTGCCAGTAGTCCGACAGGAGTCACAGATACGCAGTATTTT. This sequence joins TRBV19 and TRBJ2-3; possibly TRBD1 for D (6 bases). This CDR3 contains 14 residues. Per germline, CDR1 LNHDA and CDR2 SQIVND (reference sequence). V lost 5 bases to trimming and J lost 2 bases, with 11 bases between them.

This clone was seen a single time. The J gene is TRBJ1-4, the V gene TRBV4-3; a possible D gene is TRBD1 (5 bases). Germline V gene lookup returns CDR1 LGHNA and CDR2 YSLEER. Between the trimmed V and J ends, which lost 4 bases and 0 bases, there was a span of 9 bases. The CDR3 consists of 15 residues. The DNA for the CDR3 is TGCGCCAGCAGCCGGAGGGGTACAACTAATGAAAAACTGTTTTTT. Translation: CASSRRGTTNEKLFF.

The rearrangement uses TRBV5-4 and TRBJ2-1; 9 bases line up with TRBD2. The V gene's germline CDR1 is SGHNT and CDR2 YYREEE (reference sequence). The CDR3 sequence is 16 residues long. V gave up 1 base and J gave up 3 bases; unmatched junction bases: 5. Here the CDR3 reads CASSLISGGHYNEQFF. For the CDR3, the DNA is TGTGCCAGCAGCTTGATTAGCGGGGGCCACTACAATGAGCAGTTCTTC.

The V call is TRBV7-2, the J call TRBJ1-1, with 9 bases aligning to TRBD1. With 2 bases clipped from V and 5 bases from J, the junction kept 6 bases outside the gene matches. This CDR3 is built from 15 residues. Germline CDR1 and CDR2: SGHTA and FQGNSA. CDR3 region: CASSLTRTGETEAFF. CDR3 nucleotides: TGTGCCAGCAGCTTAACGCGGACAGGGGAGACTGAAGCTTTCTTT.

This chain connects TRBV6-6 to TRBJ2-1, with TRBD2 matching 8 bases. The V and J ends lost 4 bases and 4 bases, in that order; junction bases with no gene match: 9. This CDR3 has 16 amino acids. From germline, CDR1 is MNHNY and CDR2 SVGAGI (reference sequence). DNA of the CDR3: TGTGCCAGCAGTTCCCCGAGCGGGAGCCCATACAATGAGCAGTTCTTC. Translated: CASSSPSGSPYNEQFF.

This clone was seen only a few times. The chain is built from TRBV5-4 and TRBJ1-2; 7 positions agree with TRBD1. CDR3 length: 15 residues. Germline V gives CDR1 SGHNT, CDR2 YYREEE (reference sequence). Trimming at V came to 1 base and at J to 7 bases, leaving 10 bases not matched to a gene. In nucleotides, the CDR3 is TGTGCCAGCAGCTTGAGGGAGTCGGCAGGGGGTGGCTACACCTTC. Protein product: CASSLRESAGGGYTF. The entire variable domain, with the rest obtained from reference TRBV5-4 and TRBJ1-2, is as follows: ETGVTQSPTHLIKTRGQQVTLRCSSQSGHNTVSWYQQALGQGPQFIFQYYREEENGRGNFPPRFSGLQFPNYSSELNVNALELDDSALYLCASSLRESAGGGYTFGSGTRLTVV.

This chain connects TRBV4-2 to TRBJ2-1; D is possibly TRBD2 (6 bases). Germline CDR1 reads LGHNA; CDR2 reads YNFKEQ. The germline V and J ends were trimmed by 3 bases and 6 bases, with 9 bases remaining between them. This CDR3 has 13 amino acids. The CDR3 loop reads CASSQSEGNEQFF. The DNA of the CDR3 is TGTGCCAGCAGCCAGTCGGAGGGCAATGAGCAGTTCTTC.

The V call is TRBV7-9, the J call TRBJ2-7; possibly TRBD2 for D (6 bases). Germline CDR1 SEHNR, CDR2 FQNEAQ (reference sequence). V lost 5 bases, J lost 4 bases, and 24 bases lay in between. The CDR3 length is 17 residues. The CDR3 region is CASSLRRGTYPTYEQYF. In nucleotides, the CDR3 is TGTGCCAGCAGCCTTCGGCGAGGGACTTACCCTACATACGAGCAGTACTTC.

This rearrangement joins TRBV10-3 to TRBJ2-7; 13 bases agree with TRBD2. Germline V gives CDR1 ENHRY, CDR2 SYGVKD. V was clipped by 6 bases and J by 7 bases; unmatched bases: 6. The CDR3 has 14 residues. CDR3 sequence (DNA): TGTGCCATCAGGGGACTAGCGGGAACGGGGGAGCAGTACTTC. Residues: CAIRGLAGTGEQYF.

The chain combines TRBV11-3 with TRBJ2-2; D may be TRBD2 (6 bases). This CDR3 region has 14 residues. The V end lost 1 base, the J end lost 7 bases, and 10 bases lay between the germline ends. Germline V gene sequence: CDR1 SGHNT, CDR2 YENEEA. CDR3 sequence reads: CASSLGRAGGELFF. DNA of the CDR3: TGTGCCAGCAGCTTAGGCCGAGCGGGCGGGGAGCTGTTTTTT.

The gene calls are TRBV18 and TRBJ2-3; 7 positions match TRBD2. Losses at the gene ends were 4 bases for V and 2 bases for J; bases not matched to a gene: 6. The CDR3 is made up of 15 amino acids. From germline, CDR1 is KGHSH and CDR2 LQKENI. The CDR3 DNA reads TGTGCCAGCTCACTCTCTAGCGGAGACACAGATACGCAGTATTTT. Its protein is CASSLSSGDTDTQYF.

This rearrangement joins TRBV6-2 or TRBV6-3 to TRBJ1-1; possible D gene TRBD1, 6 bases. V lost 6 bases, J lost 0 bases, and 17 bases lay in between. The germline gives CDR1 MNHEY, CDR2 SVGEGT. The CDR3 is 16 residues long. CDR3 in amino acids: CASSPERGGVNTEAFF. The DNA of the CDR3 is TGTGCCAGCAGCCCTGAGAGGGGGGGGGTGAACACTGAAGCTTTCTTT.

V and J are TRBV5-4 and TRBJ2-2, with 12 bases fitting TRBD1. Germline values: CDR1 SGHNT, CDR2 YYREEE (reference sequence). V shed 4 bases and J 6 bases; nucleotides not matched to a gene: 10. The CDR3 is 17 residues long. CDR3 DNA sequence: TGTGCCAGCAGCCGTACTCCGGGACAGGGGGCGTCCGGGGAGCTGTTTTTT. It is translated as CASSRTPGQGASGELFF.

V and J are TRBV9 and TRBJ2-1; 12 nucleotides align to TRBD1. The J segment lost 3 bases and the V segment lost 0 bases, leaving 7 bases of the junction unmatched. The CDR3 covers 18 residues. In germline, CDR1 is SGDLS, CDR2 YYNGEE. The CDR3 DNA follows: TGTGCCAGCAGCGTAGGGCCGGGGGACAGGGGGCTCTACAATGAGCAGTTCTTC. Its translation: CASSVGPGDRGLYNEQFF.